The rows below give T cell receptor beta chains drawn from one sample of a study of cytomegalovirus exposure and HLA in healthy donors. Generated by immunoSEQ multiplex PCR, the TCRdb table keeps only in-frame clones and is missing some. The data include more than 90,000 clones; the top ten clones carry 5.5% to 8%. Material for sequencing was PBMCs. The receptors come from a man in his forties in good health and CMV-seropositive. Each CDR3 is given with its conserved first and last residue. D genes are given only for firm matches.

v_gene	d_gene	j_gene	CDR3aa	CDR3nt
TRBV5-4	TRBD1	TRBJ1-2	CASNRDSYGYTF	TGTGCCAGCAACCGGGACAGTTATGGCTACACCTTC
TRBV18	NA	TRBJ1-1	CASSPPRVSGTEAFF	TGTGCCAGCTCACCCCCCAGGGTGTCGGGCACTGAAGCTTTCTTT
TRBV28	NA	TRBJ2-3	CASTTTDTQYF	TGTGCCAGCACTACCACAGATACGCAGTATTTT
TRBV6-6	NA	TRBJ2-7	CASRAGHLTYEQYF	TGTGCCAGCAGAGCCGGACACCTTACCTACGAGCAGTACTTC
TRBV5-1	TRBD2	TRBJ2-1	CASSSLSTSGIGGEQFF	TGCGCCAGCAGCTCCCTATCGACTAGCGGGATCGGCGGTGAGCAGTTCTTC
TRBV5-4	TRBD1	TRBJ2-4	CASSLVTGEAKNIQYF	TGTGCCAGCAGCTTAGTAACAGGGGAGGCCAAAAACATTCAGTACTTC
TRBV5-1	TRBD1	TRBJ2-4	CASSSETGRNIQYF	TGCGCCAGCAGCTCCGAGACAGGGAGAAACATTCAGTACTTC
TRBV7-7	TRBD2	TRBJ2-5	CASSLGGLAGFSQETQYF	TGTGCTAGCAGCTTAGGAGGACTAGCGGGATTTTCCCAAGAGACCCAGTACTTC
TRBV19	NA	TRBJ1-2	CASTSSGSYTF	TGTGCCAGTACTTCATCAGGCAGCTACACCTTC
TRBV29-1	NA	TRBJ2-2	CSVRGPGRANTGELFF	TGCAGCGTCCGAGGCCCCGGGAGAGCGAACACCGGGGAGCTGTTTTTT
TRBV19	NA	TRBJ1-2	CASSIQGISGYTF	TGTGCCAGTAGTATACAGGGAATCAGTGGCTACACCTTC
TRBV19	TRBD1	TRBJ2-1	CASSFDRGSYNEQFF	TGTGCCAGTAGTTTCGACAGGGGCTCCTACAATGAGCAGTTCTTC
TRBV29-1	TRBD1	TRBJ2-2	CSVTPGQITGELFF	TGCAGCGTAACCCCGGGACAGATCACCGGGGAGCTGTTTTTT
TRBV6-5	NA	TRBJ2-3	CASSEGLITDTQYF	TGTGCCAGCAGTGAAGGACTAATCACAGATACGCAGTATTTT
TRBV7-2	NA	TRBJ1-5	CASSLALPQPQHF	TGTGCCAGCAGCTTAGCTCTACCTCAGCCCCAGCATTTT
TRBV5-6	TRBD1	TRBJ2-6	CASSFRFGTGSSGANVLTF	TGTGCCAGCAGCTTTAGATTCGGGACAGGGTCCTCTGGGGCCAACGTCCTGACTTTC
TRBV28	NA	TRBJ2-1	CASSSYQGEAYNEQFF	TGTGCCAGCAGTTCCTATCAGGGGGAGGCCTACAATGAGCAGTTCTTC
TRBV5-4	NA	TRBJ2-3	CASSPGTTSTDTQYF	TGTGCCAGCAGCCCCGGGACAACTAGCACAGATACGCAGTATTTT
TRBV9	NA	TRBJ1-1	CASSGQVNTEAFF	TGTGCCAGCAGCGGACAGGTCAACACTGAAGCTTTCTTT
TRBV5-1	TRBD1	TRBJ2-3	CASSGRGQGATDTQYF	TGCGCCAGCAGCGGGAGGGGACAGGGCGCAACAGATACGCAGTATTTT
TRBV28	TRBD1	TRBJ1-2	CAIATGGRGYTF	TGTGCCATCGCAACAGGGGGTCGTGGCTACACCTTC
TRBV18	NA	TRBJ1-1	CASSPQKGLTEAFF	TGTGCCAGCTCACCTCAAAAAGGACTGACTGAAGCTTTCTTT
TRBV7-6	NA	TRBJ2-7	CASSLGPFRTNSYEQYF	TGTGCCAGCAGCTTAGGCCCGTTCAGGACAAACTCCTACGAGCAGTACTTC
TRBV10-3	TRBD2	TRBJ2-1	CAIKGLADYNEQFF	TGTGCCATCAAGGGACTAGCGGACTACAATGAGCAGTTCTTC
TRBV4-1	TRBD2	TRBJ2-3	CASSQEVFRVAGVSDTQYF	TGCGCCAGCAGCCAAGAGGTTTTTAGGGTAGCGGGAGTCTCAGATACGCAGTATTTT
TRBV7-9	TRBD2	TRBJ2-1	CASSSGTSVYNEQFF	TGTGCCAGCAGCTCCGGGACTAGCGTTTACAATGAGCAGTTCTTC
TRBV5-1	NA	TRBJ2-2	CASSLTVPANTGELFF	TGCGCCAGCAGCTTGACGGTACCCGCAAACACCGGGGAGCTGTTTTTT